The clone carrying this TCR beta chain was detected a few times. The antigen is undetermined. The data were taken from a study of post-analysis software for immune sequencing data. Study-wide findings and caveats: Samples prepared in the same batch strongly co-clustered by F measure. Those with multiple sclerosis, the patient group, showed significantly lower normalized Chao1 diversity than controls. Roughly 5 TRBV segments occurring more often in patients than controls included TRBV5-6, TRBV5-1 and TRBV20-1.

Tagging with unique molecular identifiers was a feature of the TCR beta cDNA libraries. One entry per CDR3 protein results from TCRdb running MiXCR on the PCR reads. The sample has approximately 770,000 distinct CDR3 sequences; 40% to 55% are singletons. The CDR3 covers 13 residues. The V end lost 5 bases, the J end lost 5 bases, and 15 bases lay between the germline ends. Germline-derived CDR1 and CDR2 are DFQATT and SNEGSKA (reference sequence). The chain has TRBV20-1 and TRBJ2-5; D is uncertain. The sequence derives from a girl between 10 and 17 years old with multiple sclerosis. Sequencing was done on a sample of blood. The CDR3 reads CSAPDWIRETQYF. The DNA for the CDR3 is TGCAGTGCTCCCGACTGGATACGGGAGACCCAGTACTTC.